This T cell receptor (beta chain) appears in the sequencing data of a study of molecular identifiers for immune sequencing clone quantification. Sorting selected naive CD8 T cells with a CD8+CD4-CCR7+CD45RA+ phenotype. For bulk TCR libraries, previously described methods and listed TCR primers were used. TCRdb passed the PCR reads through MiXCR, listing each CDR3 protein once. Among around 300,000 distinct CDR3 sequences, 24% were seen once, and the ten largest hold 0.65% to 0.95%. The CDR3 has 15 amino acids. From germline, CDR1 is MNHEY and CDR2 SVGEGT. V shed 6 bases and J shed 4 bases, with 17 bases lying between them.

This chain uses TRBV6-2 or TRBV6-3 with TRBJ2-3; D perhaps matches TRBD2 (5 bases). Sequenced sample: naive CD8+ T cells from blood, with Jurkat cell RNA spiked in. Subset here: FACS-sorted CD8+CD4-CCR7+CD45RA+ naive T cells. The clonotype originates from a human donor in good health. Some libraries in this study had Jurkat cell RNA spiked in. CDR3 nucleotide sequence: TGTGCCAGCAGCCCGGACTGGGCCGGGGCAGATACGCAGTATTTT. Encoded protein: CASSPDWAGADTQYF.